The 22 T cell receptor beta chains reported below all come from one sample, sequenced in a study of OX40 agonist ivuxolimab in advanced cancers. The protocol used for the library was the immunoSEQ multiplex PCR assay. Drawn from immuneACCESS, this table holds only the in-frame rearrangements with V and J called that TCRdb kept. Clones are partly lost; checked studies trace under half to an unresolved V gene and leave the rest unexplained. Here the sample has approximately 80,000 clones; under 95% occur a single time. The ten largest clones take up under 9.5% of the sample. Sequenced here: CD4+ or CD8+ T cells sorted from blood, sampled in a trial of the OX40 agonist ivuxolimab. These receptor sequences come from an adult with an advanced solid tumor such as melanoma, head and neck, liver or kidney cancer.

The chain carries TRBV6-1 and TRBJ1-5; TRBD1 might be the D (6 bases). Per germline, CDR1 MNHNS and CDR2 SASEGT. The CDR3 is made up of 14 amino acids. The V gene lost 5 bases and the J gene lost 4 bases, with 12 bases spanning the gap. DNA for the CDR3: TGTGCCAGCAGTCCTGCCGGGACAAATCAGCCCCAGCATTTT. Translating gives CASSPAGTNQPQHF.

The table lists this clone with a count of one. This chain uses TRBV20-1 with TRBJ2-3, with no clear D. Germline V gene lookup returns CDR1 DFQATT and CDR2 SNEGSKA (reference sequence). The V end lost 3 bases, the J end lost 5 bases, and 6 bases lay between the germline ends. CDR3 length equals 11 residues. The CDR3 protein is CSARIIDTQYF. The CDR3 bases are TGCAGTGCTAGGATTATAGATACGCAGTATTTT.

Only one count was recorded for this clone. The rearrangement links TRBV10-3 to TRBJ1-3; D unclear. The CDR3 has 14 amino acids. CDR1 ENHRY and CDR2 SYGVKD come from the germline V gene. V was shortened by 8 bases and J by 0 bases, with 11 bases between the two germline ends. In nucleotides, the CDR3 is TGTGCCATCCTAGACACCTACTCTGGAAACACCATATATTTT. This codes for CAILDTYSGNTIYF.

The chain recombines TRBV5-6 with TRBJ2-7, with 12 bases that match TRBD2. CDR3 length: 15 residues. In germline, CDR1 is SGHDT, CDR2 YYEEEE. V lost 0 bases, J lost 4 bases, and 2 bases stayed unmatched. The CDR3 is CASSLGLAGAYEQYV. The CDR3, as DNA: TGTGCCAGCAGCTTGGGACTAGCGGGAGCATACGAGCAGTACGTC.

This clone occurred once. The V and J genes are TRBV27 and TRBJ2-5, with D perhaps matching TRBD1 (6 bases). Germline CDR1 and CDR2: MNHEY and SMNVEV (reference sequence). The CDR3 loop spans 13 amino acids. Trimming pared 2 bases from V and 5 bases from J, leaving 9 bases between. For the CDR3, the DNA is TGTGCCAGCAGTTTAGGGGGCCATGAGACCCAGTACTTC. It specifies CASSLGGHETQYF.

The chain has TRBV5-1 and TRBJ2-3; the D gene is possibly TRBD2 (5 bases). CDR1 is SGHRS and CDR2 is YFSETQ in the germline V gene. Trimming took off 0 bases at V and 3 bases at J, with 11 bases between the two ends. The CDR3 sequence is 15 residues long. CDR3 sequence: CASSLGLPGTDTQYF. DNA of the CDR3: TGCGCCAGCAGCTTGGGACTACCTGGGACAGATACGCAGTATTTT.

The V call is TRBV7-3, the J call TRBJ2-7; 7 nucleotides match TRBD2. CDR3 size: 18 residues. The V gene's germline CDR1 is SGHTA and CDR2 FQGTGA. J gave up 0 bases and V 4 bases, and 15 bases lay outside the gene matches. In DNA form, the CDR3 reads TGTGCCAGCAGCTCGAGGGAGGGGTGGTCAGGGAGCTCCTACGAGCAGTACGTC. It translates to CASSSREGWSGSSYEQYV.

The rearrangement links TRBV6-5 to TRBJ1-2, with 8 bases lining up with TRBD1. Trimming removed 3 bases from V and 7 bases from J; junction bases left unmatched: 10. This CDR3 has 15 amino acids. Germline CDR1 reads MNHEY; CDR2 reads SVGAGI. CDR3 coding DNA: TGTGCCAGCAGTTATCGACTCAGGGGGCGCGCTGGCTACACCTTC. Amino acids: CASSYRLRGRAGYTF.

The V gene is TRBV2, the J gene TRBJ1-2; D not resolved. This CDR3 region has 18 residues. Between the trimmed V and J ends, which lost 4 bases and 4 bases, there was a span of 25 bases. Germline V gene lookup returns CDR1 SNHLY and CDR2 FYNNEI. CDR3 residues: CASSAITVSRNPSYGYTF. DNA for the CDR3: TGTGCCAGCAGTGCCATAACAGTGTCCCGAAATCCCTCCTATGGCTACACCTTC.

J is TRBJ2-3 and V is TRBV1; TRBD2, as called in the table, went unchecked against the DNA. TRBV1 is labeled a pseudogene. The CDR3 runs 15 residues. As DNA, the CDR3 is TGCACCAGCCCGCTAGCGGGGGTCTCGTTGGATACGCAGTATTTT. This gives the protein CTSPLAGVSLDTQYF.

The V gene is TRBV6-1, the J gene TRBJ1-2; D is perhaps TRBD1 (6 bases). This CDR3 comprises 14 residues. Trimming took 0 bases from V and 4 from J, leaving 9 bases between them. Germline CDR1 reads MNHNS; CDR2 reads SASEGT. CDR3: CASSEAGGAYGYTF. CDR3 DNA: TGTGCCAGCAGTGAAGCGGGGGGGGCCTATGGCTACACCTTC.

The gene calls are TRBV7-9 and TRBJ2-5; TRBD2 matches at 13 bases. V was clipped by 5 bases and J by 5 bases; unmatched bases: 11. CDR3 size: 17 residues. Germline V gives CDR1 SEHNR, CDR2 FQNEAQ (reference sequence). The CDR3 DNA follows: TGTGCCAGCAGCCCCCCAACTAGCGGGGGGGCTTGGGAGACCCAGTACTTC. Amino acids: CASSPPTSGGAWETQYF.

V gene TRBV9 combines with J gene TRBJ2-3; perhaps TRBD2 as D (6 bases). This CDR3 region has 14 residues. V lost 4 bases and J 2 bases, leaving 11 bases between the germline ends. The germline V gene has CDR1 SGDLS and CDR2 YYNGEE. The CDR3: CASSPWDFTDTQYF. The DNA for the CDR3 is TGTGCCAGCAGCCCCTGGGACTTCACAGATACGCAGTATTTT.

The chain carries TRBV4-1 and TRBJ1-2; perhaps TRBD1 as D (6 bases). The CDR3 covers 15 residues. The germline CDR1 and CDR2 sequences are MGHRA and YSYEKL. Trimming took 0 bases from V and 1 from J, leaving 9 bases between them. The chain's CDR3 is CASSQEQGFNYGYTF. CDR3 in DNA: TGCGCCAGCAGCCAAGAACAGGGTTTTAACTATGGCTACACCTTC.

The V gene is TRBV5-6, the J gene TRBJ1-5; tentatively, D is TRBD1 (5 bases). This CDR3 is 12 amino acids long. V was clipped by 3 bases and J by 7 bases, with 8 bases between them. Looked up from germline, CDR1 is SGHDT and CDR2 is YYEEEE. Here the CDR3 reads CASSWGDQPQHF. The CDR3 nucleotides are TGTGCCAGCAGCTGGGGGGACCAGCCCCAGCATTTT.

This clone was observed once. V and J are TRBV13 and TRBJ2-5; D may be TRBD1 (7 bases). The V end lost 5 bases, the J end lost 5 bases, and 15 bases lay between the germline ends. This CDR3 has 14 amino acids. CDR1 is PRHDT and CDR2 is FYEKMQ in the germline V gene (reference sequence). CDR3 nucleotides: TGTGCCAGCAGCACCGACAGGGCGGGGGAGACCCAGTACTTC. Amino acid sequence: CASSTDRAGETQYF.

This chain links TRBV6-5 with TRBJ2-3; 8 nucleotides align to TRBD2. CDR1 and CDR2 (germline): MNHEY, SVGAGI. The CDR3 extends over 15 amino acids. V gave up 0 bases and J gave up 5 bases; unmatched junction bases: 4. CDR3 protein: CASSYSSGMEDTQYF. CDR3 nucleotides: TGTGCCAGCAGTTACTCTAGCGGGATGGAAGATACGCAGTATTTT.

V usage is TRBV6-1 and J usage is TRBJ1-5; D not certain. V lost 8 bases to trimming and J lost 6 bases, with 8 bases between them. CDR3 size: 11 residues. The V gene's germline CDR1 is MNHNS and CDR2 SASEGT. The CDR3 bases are TGTGCCAGCGCAGAGGGTCAGCCCCAGCATTTT. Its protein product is CASAEGQPQHF.

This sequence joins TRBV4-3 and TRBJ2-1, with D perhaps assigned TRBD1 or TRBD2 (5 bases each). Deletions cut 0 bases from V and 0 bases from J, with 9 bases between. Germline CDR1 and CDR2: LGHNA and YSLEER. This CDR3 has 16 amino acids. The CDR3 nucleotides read TGCGCCAGCAGCCAAGAGTGGGGGAGCTCCTACAATGAGCAGTTCTTC. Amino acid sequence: CASSQEWGSSYNEQFF.

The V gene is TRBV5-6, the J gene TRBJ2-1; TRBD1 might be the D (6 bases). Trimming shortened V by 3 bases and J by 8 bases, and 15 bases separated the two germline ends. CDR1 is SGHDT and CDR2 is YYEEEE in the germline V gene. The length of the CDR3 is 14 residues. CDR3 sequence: CASSSAGQFDEQFF. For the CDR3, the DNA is TGTGCCAGCAGCTCCGCCGGACAGTTCGATGAGCAGTTCTTC.

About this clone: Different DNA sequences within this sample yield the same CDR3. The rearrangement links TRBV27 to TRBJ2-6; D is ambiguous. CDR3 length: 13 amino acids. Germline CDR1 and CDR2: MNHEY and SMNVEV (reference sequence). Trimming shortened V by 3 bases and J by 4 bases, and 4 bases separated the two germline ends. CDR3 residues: CASSFGGANVLTF. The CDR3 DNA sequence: TGTGCCAGCAGTTTCGGAGGGGCCAACGTCCTGACTTTC.

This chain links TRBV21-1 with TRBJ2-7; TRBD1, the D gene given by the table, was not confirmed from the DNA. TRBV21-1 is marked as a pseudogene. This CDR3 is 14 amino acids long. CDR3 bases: TGTGCCAGCGGACGACAGGGGCCTACCTACGAGCAGTACTTC. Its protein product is CASGRQGPTYEQYF.